This T cell receptor (beta chain) originates from a study of blood T cell repertoires in COVID-19. The germline V gene encodes CDR1 SNHLY and CDR2 FYNNEI. The CDR3 totals 13 residues. Trimming left V 8 bases short and J 4 bases short, with 15 bases between. Original handling: Using reference gene primer amplification, nucleated cell counts were estimated. Sequencing used immunoSEQ multiplex PCR; TCRdb keeps in-frame clones, though not all of them. V, J and clone size derive from that table, while D and trimming were established from the DNA sequence. Among about 480,000 clones listed, approximately 92% were seen once. Enrolment of Seattle patients took place during active infection, and they were followed longitudinally.

Sequenced sample: peripheral blood. This TCR came from a man in his late teens or twenties with COVID-19, enrolled during active disease. The gene calls are TRBV2 and TRBJ2-7; D is perhaps TRBD2 (7 bases). The CDR3 here is CASGGAGGYEQYF. The CDR3 DNA sequence: TGTGCCAGCGGGGGGGCCGGCGGGTACGAGCAGTACTTC.